This TCR beta chain is from a study of blood T cell repertoires in COVID-19. The CDR3 spans 12 residues. Trimming left V 1 base short and J 4 bases short, with 4 bases between. Germline V gene lookup returns CDR1 MDHEN and CDR2 SYDVKM. Sequencing used immunoSEQ multiplex PCR; TCRdb keeps in-frame clones, though not all of them. Of about 170,000 clones in the sample, approximately 86% are singletons; the top ten hold around 2.5%. The rearrangement links TRBV28 to TRBJ2-5, with no clear D. The TCR sequence derives from an elderly woman with COVID-19, enrolled during active disease. Sequencing input: peripheral blood. CDR3 bases: TGTGCCAGCAGTTTATTCGGAGAGACCCAGTACTTC. Its translation: CASSLFGETQYF.